This is a list of T cell receptor beta chains from one sample in a study of cytomegalovirus exposure and HLA in healthy donors. Profiled with immunoSEQ multiplex PCR; TCRdb holds only in-frame clones, not every one. The sample lists nearly 200,000 clones, 75% to 80% occurring once. Material: PBMCs. Receptors originate from a woman aged 30 to 39 in good health and CMV-seropositive. CDR3s include the opening cysteine and the closing phenylalanine or tryptophan. Each record gives: CDR3 protein, CDR3 DNA, D gene, J gene, V gene, clone size. A D gene is named only where the DNA matches it firmly. Size tells how often a clone was seen (once, few, many) or the class of an expanded clone, and some rows leave it out.

CDR3aa: CASSLTGGLGYGYTF
CDR3nt: TGTGCCAGCAGCTTGACAGGGGGTCTGGGCTATGGCTACACCTTC
d_gene: TRBD1
j_gene: TRBJ1-2
v_gene: TRBV7-3
abundance: .

CDR3aa: CASSRRIGTSGGIEQFF
CDR3nt: TGTGCCAGCAGTCGTCGAATAGGGACTAGCGGGGGGATTGAGCAGTTCTTC
d_gene: TRBD2
j_gene: TRBJ2-1
v_gene: TRBV28
abundance: .

CDR3aa: CSSSTTSDTQYF
CDR3nt: TGTTCCAGCAGTACTACATCTGATACGCAGTATTTT
d_gene: .
j_gene: TRBJ2-3
v_gene: TRBV7-9
abundance: .

CDR3aa: CASSPGTGATNEKLFF
CDR3nt: TGTGCCAGCTCTCCTGGGACAGGGGCAACTAATGAAAAACTGTTTTTT
d_gene: TRBD1
j_gene: TRBJ1-4
v_gene: TRBV18
abundance: .

CDR3aa: CASAGQISGYSGNTIYF
CDR3nt: TGTGCCAGCGCGGGGCAAATCTCCGGGTACTCTGGAAACACCATATATTTT
d_gene: .
j_gene: TRBJ1-3
v_gene: TRBV9
abundance: .

CDR3aa: CASSLYQTGSGEKLFF
CDR3nt: TGTGCCAGCAGTTTATACCAGACAGGGTCCGGTGAAAAACTGTTTTTT
d_gene: TRBD1
j_gene: TRBJ1-4
v_gene: TRBV28
abundance: .

CDR3aa: CASIQRDRPYEQYF
CDR3nt: TGTGCCAGCATCCAGAGGGACAGACCCTACGAGCAGTACTTC
d_gene: TRBD1
j_gene: TRBJ2-7
v_gene: TRBV5-4
abundance: .

CDR3aa: CASTLRGDRPTLSYEQYF
CDR3nt: TGTGCCAGCACCCTCAGGGGGGACAGGCCCACCCTTTCCTACGAGCAGTACTTC
d_gene: TRBD1
j_gene: TRBJ2-7
v_gene: TRBV5-6
abundance: .

CDR3aa: CSVRDRWEQYF
CDR3nt: TGCAGCGTCAGGGATAGGTGGGAGCAGTACTTC
d_gene: .
j_gene: TRBJ2-7
v_gene: TRBV29-1
abundance: .

CDR3aa: CASSFQTGEAFF
CDR3nt: TGTGCCAGCAGCTTTCAAACAGGTGAAGCTTTCTTT
d_gene: .
j_gene: TRBJ1-1
v_gene: TRBV7-6
abundance: .

CDR3aa: CASRPDRGLTGELFF
CDR3nt: TGTGCCAGCAGACCGGACAGGGGGTTAACCGGGGAGCTGTTTTTT
d_gene: TRBD1
j_gene: TRBJ2-2
v_gene: TRBV5-6
abundance: few

CDR3aa: CSVGPATSGKVTQYF
CDR3nt: TGCAGCGTTGGACCCGCGACTAGCGGGAAAGTTACGCAGTATTTT
d_gene: TRBD2
j_gene: TRBJ2-3
v_gene: TRBV29-1
abundance: .

CDR3aa: CSVDRGIGYTF
CDR3nt: TGCAGCGTCGACAGGGGGATTGGCTACACCTTC
d_gene: TRBD1
j_gene: TRBJ1-2
v_gene: TRBV29-1
abundance: .

CDR3aa: CASSQRAGATGTEAFF
CDR3nt: TGCGCCAGCAGCCAAAGGGCAGGGGCCACTGGCACTGAAGCTTTCTTT
d_gene: .
j_gene: TRBJ1-1
v_gene: TRBV4-1
abundance: .